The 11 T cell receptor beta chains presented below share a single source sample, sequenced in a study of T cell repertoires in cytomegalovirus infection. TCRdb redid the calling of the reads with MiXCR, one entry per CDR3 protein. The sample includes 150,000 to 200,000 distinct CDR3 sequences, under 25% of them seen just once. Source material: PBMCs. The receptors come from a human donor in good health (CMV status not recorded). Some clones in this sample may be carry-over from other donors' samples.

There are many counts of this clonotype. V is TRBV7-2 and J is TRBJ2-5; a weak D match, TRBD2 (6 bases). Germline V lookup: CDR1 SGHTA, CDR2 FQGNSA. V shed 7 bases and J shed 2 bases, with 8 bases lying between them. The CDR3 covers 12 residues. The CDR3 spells CASTGEQETQYF. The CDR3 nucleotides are TGTGCCAGCACGGGGGAACAAGAGACCCAGTACTTC.

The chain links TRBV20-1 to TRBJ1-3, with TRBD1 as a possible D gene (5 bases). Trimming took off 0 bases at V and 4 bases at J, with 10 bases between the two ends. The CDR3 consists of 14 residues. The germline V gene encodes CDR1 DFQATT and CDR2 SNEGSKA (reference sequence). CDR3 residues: CSARERGGGNTIYF. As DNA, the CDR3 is TGCAGTGCTAGAGAACGGGGGGGGGGAAACACCATATATTTT.

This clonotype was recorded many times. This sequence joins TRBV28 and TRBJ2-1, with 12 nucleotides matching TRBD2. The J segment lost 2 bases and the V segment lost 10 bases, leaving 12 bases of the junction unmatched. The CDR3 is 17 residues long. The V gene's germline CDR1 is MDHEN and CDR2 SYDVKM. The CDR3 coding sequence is TGTGCCACCAAGGATACTAGCGGGAGGAACACCTACAATGAGCAGTTCTTC. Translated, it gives CATKDTSGRNTYNEQFF. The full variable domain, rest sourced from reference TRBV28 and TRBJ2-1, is DVKVTQSSRYLVKRTGEKVFLECVQDMDHENMFWYRQDPGLGLRLIYFSYDVKMKEKGDIPEGYSVSREKKERFSLILESASTNQTSMYLCATKDTSGRNTYNEQFFGPGTRLTVL.

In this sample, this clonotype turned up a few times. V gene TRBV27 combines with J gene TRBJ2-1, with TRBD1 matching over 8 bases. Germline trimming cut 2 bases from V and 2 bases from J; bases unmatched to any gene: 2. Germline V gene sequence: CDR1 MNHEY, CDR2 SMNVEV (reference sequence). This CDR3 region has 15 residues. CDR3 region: CASSLLQGAYNEQFF. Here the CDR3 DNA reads TGTGCCAGCAGTTTACTACAGGGGGCCTACAATGAGCAGTTCTTC.

This chain's CDR3 is CASSSEQIYGYTF. The CDR3 DNA follows: TGTGCCAGCAGTTCGGAACAAATATATGGCTACACCTTC. This rearrangement joins TRBV6-2 or TRBV6-3 to TRBJ1-2; D is ambiguous. This CDR3 region has 13 residues. Trimming shortened V by 4 bases and J by 5 bases, and 11 bases separated the two germline ends. From germline, CDR1 is MNHEY and CDR2 SVGEGT.

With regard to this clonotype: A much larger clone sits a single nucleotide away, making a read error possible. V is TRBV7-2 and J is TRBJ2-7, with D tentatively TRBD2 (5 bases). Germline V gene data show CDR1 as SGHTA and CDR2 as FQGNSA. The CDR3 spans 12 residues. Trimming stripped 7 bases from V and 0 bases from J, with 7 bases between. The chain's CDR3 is CASNTSSYEQYF. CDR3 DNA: TGTGCCAGCAATACTAGCTCCTACGAGCAGTACTTC.

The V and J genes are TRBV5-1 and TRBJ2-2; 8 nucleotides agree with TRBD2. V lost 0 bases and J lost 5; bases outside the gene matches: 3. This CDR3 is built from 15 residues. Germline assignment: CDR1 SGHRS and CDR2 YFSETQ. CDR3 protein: CASSLVASGTGELFF. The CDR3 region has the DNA TGCGCCAGCAGCTTGGTGGCTAGCGGGACCGGGGAGCTGTTTTTT.

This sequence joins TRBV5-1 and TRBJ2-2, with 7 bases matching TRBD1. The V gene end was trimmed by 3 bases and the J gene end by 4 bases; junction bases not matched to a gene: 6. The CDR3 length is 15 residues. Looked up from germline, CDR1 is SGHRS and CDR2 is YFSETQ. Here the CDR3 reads CASSSGQRGTGELFF. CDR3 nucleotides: TGCGCCAGCAGCTCGGGACAGCGCGGCACCGGGGAGCTGTTTTTT.

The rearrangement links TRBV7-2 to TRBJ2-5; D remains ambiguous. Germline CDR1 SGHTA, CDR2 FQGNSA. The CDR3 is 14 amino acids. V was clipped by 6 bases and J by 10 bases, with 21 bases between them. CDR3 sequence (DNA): TGTGCCAGCAGGAGGCCCAGGCCCCGTTCTGGCCAGTACTTC. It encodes CASRRPRPRSGQYF. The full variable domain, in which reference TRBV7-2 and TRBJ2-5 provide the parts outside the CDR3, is GAGVSQSPSNKVTEKGKDVELRCDPISGHTALYWYRQSLGQGLEFLIYFQGNSAPDKSGLPSDRFSAERTGGSVSTLTIQRTQQEDSAVYLCASRRPRPRSGQYFGPGTRLLVL.

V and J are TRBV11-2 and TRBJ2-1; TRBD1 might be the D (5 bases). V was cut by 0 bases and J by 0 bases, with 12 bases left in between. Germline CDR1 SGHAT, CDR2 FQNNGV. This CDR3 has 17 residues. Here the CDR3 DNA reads TGTGCCAGCAGCTTAGATGTAGGGGCAGCCTCCTACAATGAGCAGTTCTTC. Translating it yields CASSLDVGAASYNEQFF.

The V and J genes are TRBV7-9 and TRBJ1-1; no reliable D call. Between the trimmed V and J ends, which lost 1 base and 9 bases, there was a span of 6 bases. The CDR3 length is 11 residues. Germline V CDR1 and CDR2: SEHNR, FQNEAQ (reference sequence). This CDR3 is CASSLEEKAFF. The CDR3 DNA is TGTGCCAGCAGCTTAGAGGAGAAAGCTTTCTTT.